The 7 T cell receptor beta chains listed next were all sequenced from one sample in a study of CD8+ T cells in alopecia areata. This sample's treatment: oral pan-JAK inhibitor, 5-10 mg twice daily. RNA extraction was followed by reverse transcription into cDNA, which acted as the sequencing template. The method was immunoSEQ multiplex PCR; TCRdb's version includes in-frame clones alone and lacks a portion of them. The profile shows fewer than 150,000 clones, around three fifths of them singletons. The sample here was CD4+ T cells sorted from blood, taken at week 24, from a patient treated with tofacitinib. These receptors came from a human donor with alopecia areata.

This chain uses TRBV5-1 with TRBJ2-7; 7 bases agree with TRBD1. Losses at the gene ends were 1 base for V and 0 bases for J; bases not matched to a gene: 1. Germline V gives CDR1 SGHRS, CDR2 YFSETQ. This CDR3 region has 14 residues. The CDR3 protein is CASSLTGDSYEQYF. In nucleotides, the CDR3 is TGCGCCAGCAGCTTGACAGGGGACTCCTACGAGCAGTACTTC.

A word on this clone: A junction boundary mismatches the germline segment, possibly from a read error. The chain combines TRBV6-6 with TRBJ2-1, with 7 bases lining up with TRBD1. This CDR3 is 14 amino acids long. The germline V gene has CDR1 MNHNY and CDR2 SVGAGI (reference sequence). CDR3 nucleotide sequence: TGTACCAGCAGTTCCCTTCGGACAGGCGATGAGCAGTTCTTC. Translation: CTSSSLRTGDEQFF.

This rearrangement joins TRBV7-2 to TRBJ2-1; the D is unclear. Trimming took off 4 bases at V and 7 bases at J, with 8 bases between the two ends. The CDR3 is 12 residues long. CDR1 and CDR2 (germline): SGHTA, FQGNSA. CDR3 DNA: TGTGCCAGCAGCTCCAATAGAAATGAGCAGTTCTTC. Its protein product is CASSSNRNEQFF. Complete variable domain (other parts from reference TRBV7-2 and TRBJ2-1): GAGVSQSPSNKVTEKGKDVELRCDPISGHTALYWYRQSLGQGLEFLIYFQGNSAPDKSGLPSDRFSAERTGGSVSTLTIQRTQQEDSAVYLCASSSNRNEQFFGPGTRLTVL.

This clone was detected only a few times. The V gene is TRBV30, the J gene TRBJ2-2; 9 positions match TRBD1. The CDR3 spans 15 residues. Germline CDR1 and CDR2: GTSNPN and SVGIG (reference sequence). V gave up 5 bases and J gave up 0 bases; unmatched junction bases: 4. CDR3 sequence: CAWGQGPSNTGELFF. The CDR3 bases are TGTGCCTGGGGACAGGGGCCCTCGAACACCGGGGAGCTGTTTTTT.

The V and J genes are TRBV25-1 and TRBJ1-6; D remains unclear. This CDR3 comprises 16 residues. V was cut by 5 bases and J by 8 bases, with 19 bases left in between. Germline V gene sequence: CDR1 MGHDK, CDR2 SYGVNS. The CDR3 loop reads CASSSSYKGGDSPLHF. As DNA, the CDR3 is TGTGCCAGCAGTTCCAGCTACAAGGGTGGGGATTCACCCCTCCACTTT.

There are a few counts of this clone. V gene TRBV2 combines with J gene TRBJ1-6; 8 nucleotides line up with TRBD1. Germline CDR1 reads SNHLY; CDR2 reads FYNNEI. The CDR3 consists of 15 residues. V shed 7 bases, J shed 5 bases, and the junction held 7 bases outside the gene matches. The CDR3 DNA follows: TGTGCCAGCATCCAAAGACAGGGGAATAATTCACCCCTCCACTTT. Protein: CASIQRQGNNSPLHF.

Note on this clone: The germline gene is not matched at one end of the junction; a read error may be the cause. The CDR3 is CATSYSSDLQETQYF. The DNA for the CDR3 is TGCGCCACCAGCTACAGTAGCGATCTCCAAGAGACCCAGTACTTC. This sequence joins TRBV5-1 and TRBJ2-5; D is possibly TRBD2 (5 bases). This CDR3 spans 15 amino acids. Germline V gives CDR1 SGHRS, CDR2 YFSETQ.